The text below deals with one T cell receptor beta chain. Its matching antigen is unknown. This specimen comes from a study of T cell responses to AZD1222 COVID-19 vaccine. The ends lost 4 bases at V and 4 bases at J; junction bases unmatched: 3. CDR1 and CDR2 from the germline V gene are MGHDK and SYGVNS. This CDR3 region has 13 residues. Method: immunoSEQ multiplex PCR; TCRdb's copy keeps in-frame clones and lacks some. The table includes some 130,000 clones, approximately 91% detected once. Findings and limits, study-wide: CD4 TCRs associated with vaccination spanned spike, dominating at 160-218 and 743-854.

The J gene is TRBJ1-1, the V gene TRBV25-1; 7 bases are a match to TRBD1. This TCR was recovered from an adult who received the AZD1222 COVID-19 vaccine. This specimen consisted of peripheral blood, obtained 28 days after the second AZD1222 dose. The CDR3 spells CASSVPGGTEAFF. CDR3 nucleotide sequence: TGTGCCAGCAGTGTCCCAGGGGGCACTGAAGCTTTCTTT.